One and the same sample provided the 3 T cell receptor beta chains below, sequenced in a study of OX40 agonist ivuxolimab in advanced cancers. The protocol was immunoSEQ multiplex PCR, while the TCRdb copy is restricted to in-frame clones and leaves out a portion. There are 65,000 to 80,000 clones in the sample; approximately 87% occur only once, and 0.68% lies in the top ten. Sequenced material: CD4+ or CD8+ T cells sorted from blood, taken in a trial of the OX40 agonist ivuxolimab. Receptor source: an adult with an advanced solid tumor such as melanoma, head and neck, liver or kidney cancer.

The chain has TRBV4-3 and TRBJ1-2; TRBD1 matches 9 bases. The CDR3 is 14 residues long. Germline lookup yields CDR1 LGHNA and CDR2 YSLEER. V lost 4 bases to trimming and J lost 7 bases; unmatched junction nucleotides: 7. CDR3 loop: CASSPDRGLAGYTF. The CDR3 bases are TGCGCCAGCAGCCCGGACAGGGGTCTCGCTGGCTACACCTTC.

The chain carries TRBV6-6 and TRBJ1-2; D not resolved. V shed 0 bases and J shed 6 bases, with 8 bases lying between them. CDR3 length: 13 amino acids. Germline V CDR1 and CDR2: MNHNY, SVGAGI (reference sequence). The CDR3: CASSYSRVHGYTF. The CDR3 bases are TGTGCCAGCAGTTACTCAAGGGTCCATGGCTACACCTTC.

This chain joins TRBV7-2 and TRBJ2-7, with 8 bases aligning to TRBD1. This CDR3 is 14 amino acids long. Germline V gene lookup returns CDR1 SGHTA and CDR2 FQGNSA. J lost 3 bases, V lost 4 bases, and 5 bases had no gene match. DNA of the CDR3: TGTGCCAGCAGCTCCTATACAGGGGGCTACGAGCAGTACTTC. Translation gives CASSSYTGGYEQYF.